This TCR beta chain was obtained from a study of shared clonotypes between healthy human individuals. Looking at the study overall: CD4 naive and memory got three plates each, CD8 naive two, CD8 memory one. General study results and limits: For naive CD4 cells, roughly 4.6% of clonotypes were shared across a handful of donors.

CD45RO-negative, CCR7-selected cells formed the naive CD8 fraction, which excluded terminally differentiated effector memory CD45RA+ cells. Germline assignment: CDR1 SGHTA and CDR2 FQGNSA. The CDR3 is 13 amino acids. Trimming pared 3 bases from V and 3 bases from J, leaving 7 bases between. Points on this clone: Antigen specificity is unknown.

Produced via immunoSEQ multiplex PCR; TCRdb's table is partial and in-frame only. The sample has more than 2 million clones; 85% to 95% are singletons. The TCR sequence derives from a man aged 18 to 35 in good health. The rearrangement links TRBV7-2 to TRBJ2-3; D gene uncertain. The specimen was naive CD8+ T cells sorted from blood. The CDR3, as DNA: TGTGCCAGCAGCTTCGAGGTTACAGATACGCAGTATTTT. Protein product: CASSFEVTDTQYF.